The rows below give T cell receptor beta chains drawn from one sample of a study of cytomegalovirus exposure and HLA in healthy donors. Only in-frame clones appear in the TCRdb table, and some are missing; sequencing was by immunoSEQ multiplex PCR. The sample consists of more than 140,000 clones, almost 85% of them appearing once. Sequencing was performed on PBMCs. The receptors stem from a woman in her thirties or forties in good health and CMV-seronegative. Each CDR3 is given with its conserved first and last residue. The D gene is left open where the match is weak. A row's size may be missing; if present it is once, few, many or a size class.

>few|TRBV7-2|TRBD1|TRBJ2-7
CASSLDRDEQYF
TGTGCCAGCAGCCTCGACAGGGACGAGCAGTACTTC
>.|TRBV28|TRBD2|TRBJ2-2
CASSLGGLGTGELFF
TGTGCCAGCAGTTTGGGGGGGTTGGGCACCGGGGAGCTGTTTTTT
>few|TRBV6-5|TRBD1|TRBJ1-2
CASSWRQGEGYTF
TGTGCCAGCAGTTGGAGACAGGGGGAAGGCTACACCTTC
>.|TRBV27|TRBD1|TRBJ1-1
CASSRRDRDGFGTEAFF
TGTGCCAGCAGCCGCCGGGACAGGGACGGCTTTGGCACTGAAGCTTTCTTT
>.|TRBV6-6|.|TRBJ2-1
CASSYSVEEDNEQFF
TGTGCCAGCAGTTACTCAGTAGAGGAGGACAATGAGCAGTTCTTC
>.|TRBV27|TRBD2|TRBJ2-2
CASSFLGEGPRRELFF
TGTGCCAGCAGTTTCTTGGGGGAGGGCCCTAGGCGGGAGCTGTTTTTT
>.|TRBV2|TRBD1|TRBJ1-5
CASSEQGASQPQHF
TGTGCCAGCAGTGAACAGGGGGCAAGTCAGCCCCAGCATTTT
>.|TRBV7-2|.|TRBJ2-7
CASSSRPWERTYEQYF
TGTGCCAGCAGCTCACGTCCGTGGGAGCGGACCTACGAGCAGTACTTC
>.|TRBV5-6|.|TRBJ2-7
CASSTLGPTGPYEQYF
TGTGCCAGCAGCACTTTGGGCCCGACAGGCCCTTACGAGCAGTACTTC
>.|TRBV11-3|TRBD2|TRBJ2-1
CASSWGAGGPNEQFF
TGTGCCAGCAGCTGGGGAGCGGGAGGGCCTAATGAGCAGTTCTTC
>.|TRBV4-2|.|TRBJ2-5
CASSQGMGEETQYF
TGTGCCAGCAGCCAGGGGATGGGAGAAGAGACCCAGTACTTC
>.|TRBV19|.|TRBJ2-5
CASSPRQETQYF
TGTGCCAGTAGTCCGAGGCAAGAGACCCAGTACTTC
>.|TRBV6-4|.|TRBJ1-1
CASSSSPGTTEAFF
TGTGCCAGCAGCAGCTCCCCGGGAACCACTGAAGCTTTCTTT
>.|TRBV11-1|TRBD2|TRBJ2-3
CASSSMTSGTSTDTQYF
TGTGCCAGCAGCTCGATGACTAGCGGGACCAGCACAGATACGCAGTATTTT
>.|TRBV7-2|.|TRBJ2-5
CASSAPDFKETQYF
TGTGCCAGCAGTGCACCGGACTTCAAGGAGACCCAGTACTTC
>.|TRBV7-6|.|TRBJ2-2
CASSPPGRSAGELFF
TGTGCCAGCAGCCCACCCGGTAGGAGTGCCGGGGAGCTGTTTTTT
>.|TRBV19|TRBD1|TRBJ1-2
CASRGQGVIRYTF
TGTGCCAGTAGAGGACAGGGGGTTATCCGCTACACCTTC
>.|TRBV7-8|TRBD2|TRBJ2-1
CASSLGGLADSYNEQFF
TGTGCCAGCAGCTTAGGAGGACTAGCGGATTCCTACAATGAGCAGTTCTTC
>.|TRBV7-9|TRBD1|TRBJ1-1
CASRQGLMNTEAFF
TGTGCCAGCCGACAGGGTTTAATGAACACTGAAGCTTTCTTT
>few|TRBV15|TRBD1|TRBJ1-2
CATSRDQTGANYGYTF
TGTGCCACCAGCAGAGACCAGACAGGGGCAAACTATGGCTACACCTTC
>.|TRBV18|TRBD2|TRBJ2-5
CASSPREGHETQYF
TGTGCCAGCTCACCTCGGGAGGGCCACGAGACCCAGTACTTC
>.|TRBV18|TRBD1|TRBJ2-7
CASSRGQAYEQYF
TGTGCCAGCTCAAGGGGACAGGCGTACGAGCAGTACTTC
>.|TRBV28|TRBD1|TRBJ1-1
CASSLITGTDNEAFF
TGTGCCAGCAGCCTCATTACCGGGACAGACAATGAAGCTTTCTTT
>.|TRBV19|.|TRBJ2-1
CASSISRVGSNEQFF
TGTGCCAGTAGTATCTCCAGGGTAGGGTCCAATGAGCAGTTCTTC
>.|TRBV29-1|TRBD2|TRBJ2-7
CSVGGLAGYEQYF
TGCAGCGTTGGAGGACTAGCGGGCTACGAGCAGTACTTC
>.|TRBV15|TRBD2|TRBJ2-3
CATRSFRGGGSDTQYF
TGTGCCACCAGGTCTTTCCGGGGGGGTGGTTCAGATACGCAGTATTTT
>.|TRBV5-4|.|TRBJ1-2
CASSSTSSSDLYGYTF
TGTGCCAGCAGCTCCACCTCTTCATCAGATCTCTATGGCTACACCTTC
>.|TRBV6-5|.|TRBJ1-1
CASSYPAETMNTEAFF
TGTGCCAGCAGTTACCCGGCAGAGACAATGAACACTGAAGCTTTCTTT
>.|TRBV27|TRBD1|TRBJ1-5
CASSLSPGQGRNQPQHF
TGTGCCAGCAGTTTATCCCCCGGACAGGGCAGAAATCAGCCCCAGCATTTT
>.|TRBV6-5|.|TRBJ1-2
CASSRPGDYGYTF
TGTGCCAGCAGCCGCCCAGGGGACTATGGCTACACCTTC
>.|TRBV27|TRBD1|TRBJ1-5
CASSQYTGTGGNQPQHF
TGTGCCAGCAGCCAATATACCGGGACAGGGGGGAATCAGCCCCAGCATTTT
>.|TRBV18|.|TRBJ2-7
CASSPGESTSYEQYF
TGTGCCAGCTCACCAGGAGAATCTACCTCCTACGAGCAGTACTTC
>.|TRBV5-1|.|TRBJ2-3
CASSLGDFQSTDTQYF
TGCGCCAGCAGCTTGGGTGACTTTCAAAGCACAGATACGCAGTATTTT
>.|TRBV7-2|TRBD1|TRBJ2-5
CASSPTGTETQYF
TGTGCCAGCAGCCCGACAGGGACCGAGACCCAGTACTTC
>.|TRBV28|TRBD1|TRBJ2-1
CASSFFKWDRGRHYEQFF
TGTGCCAGCAGTTTTTTTAAATGGGACAGGGGGCGTCACTATGAGCAGTTCTTC
>.|TRBV15|TRBD2|TRBJ2-7
CATSRDQARSGSLGEQYF
TGTGCCACCAGCAGAGATCAGGCACGTAGCGGGAGTCTAGGTGAGCAGTACTTC
>.|TRBV7-6|TRBD1|TRBJ2-2
CASSLTTGGLMNTGELFF
TGTGCCAGCAGCTTAACTACAGGGGGTCTGATGAACACCGGGGAGCTGTTTTTT
>.|TRBV14|TRBD2|TRBJ2-1
CASSQVPSGSGEQFF
TGTGCCAGCAGCCAAGTCCCTAGCGGGAGTGGTGAGCAGTTCTTC
>once|TRBV28|.|TRBJ2-7
CASHAWASYEQYF
TGTGCCAGCCACGCCTGGGCCTCCTACGAGCAGTACTTC
>.|TRBV19|.|TRBJ2-7
CASKGQAYEQYF
TGTGCCAGCAAGGGACAAGCCTACGAGCAGTACTTC